This TCR beta chain is drawn from a study of blood T cell repertoires in COVID-19. In the study overall: The study drew acute and convalescent COVID-19 samples from the United States, Italy and Spain.

The CDR3 loop spans 14 amino acids. V lost 4 bases and J 1 base, leaving 11 bases between the germline ends. CDR1 and CDR2 from the germline V gene are SGHDT and YYEEEE. Seattle patients were enrolled while actively infected and followed longitudinally. The assay was immunoSEQ multiplex PCR, and TCRdb's table has in-frame clones only and misses some. The sample shows about 210,000 clones, roughly four fifths of them seen only once. This sequence joins TRBV5-6 and TRBJ1-2; TRBD1 might be the D (6 bases). The sample taken for sequencing was peripheral blood. This TCR was recovered from a woman in her seventies with COVID-19, enrolled during active disease. The CDR3 DNA follows: TGTGCCAGCAGCGAGGGGGACCTTAACTATGGCTACACCTTC. Translating gives CASSEGDLNYGYTF.